Each of the 9 T cell receptor beta chains below was sequenced from the same sample in a study of control samples from healthy donors and cancer patients. Data came from immunoSEQ multiplex PCR; TCRdb stores just in-frame clones and leaves some out. The sample consists of 100,000 to 150,000 clones, 90% of them appearing once. The sequencing input was blood. The source of these receptors is a man aged 18 to 29 in good health.

The V gene is TRBV5-1, the J gene TRBJ2-7, with D possibly TRBD1 on 6 matching bases. The CDR3 is made up of 12 amino acids. Germline-derived CDR1 and CDR2 are SGHRS and YFSETQ. Trimming took 2 bases from V and 4 from J, leaving 7 bases between them. DNA for the CDR3: TGCGCCAGCAGCTTACAGGGATACGAGCAGTACTTC. It codes for CASSLQGYEQYF. The whole variable domain, remainder taken from reference TRBV5-1 and TRBJ2-7, is KAGVTQTPRYLIKTRGQQVTLSCSPISGHRSVSWYQQTPGQGLQFLFEYFSETQRNKGNFPGRFSGRQFSNSRSEMNVSTLELGDSALYLCASSLQGYEQYFGPGTRLTVT.

This chain joins TRBV6-5 and TRBJ2-6, with a possible D match to TRBD1 (6 bases). CDR3 length: 15 residues. Germline V lookup: CDR1 MNHEY, CDR2 SVGAGI. Trimming pared 6 bases from V and 3 bases from J, leaving 12 bases between. The CDR3 is CASSTRGFGANVLTF. The CDR3, as DNA: TGTGCCAGCAGCACTAGGGGGTTTGGGGCCAACGTCCTGACTTTC.

The genes are TRBV28 and TRBJ2-5; 9 positions agree with TRBD1. Germline V CDR1 and CDR2: MDHEN, SYDVKM. The length of the CDR3 is 22 residues. The ends lost 4 bases at V and 5 bases at J; junction bases unmatched: 29. CDR3 region: CASSSPPILSQDRGHGLETQYF. In nucleotides, the CDR3 is TGTGCCAGCAGTTCCCCCCCTATCCTGTCACAGGACAGGGGTCACGGCTTGGAGACCCAGTACTTC.

V and J are TRBV27 and TRBJ1-5, with 9 bases fitting TRBD1. The germline V gene encodes CDR1 MNHEY and CDR2 SMNVEV (reference sequence). CDR3 length: 16 residues. V was clipped by 6 bases and J by 2 bases; unmatched bases: 8. This CDR3 reads CASSVTGGGGNQPQHF. CDR3 nucleotide sequence: TGTGCCAGCAGCGTCACAGGGGGCGGTGGCAATCAGCCCCAGCATTTT.

The chain recombines TRBV5-1 with TRBJ2-1; D may be TRBD2 (6 bases). Deletions cut 1 base from V and 8 bases from J, with 13 bases between. CDR1 SGHRS and CDR2 YFSETQ come from the germline V gene. There are 14 residues in the CDR3. This CDR3 reads CASSLWRGPYEQFF. CDR3 bases: TGCGCCAGCAGCTTGTGGCGGGGCCCCTATGAGCAGTTCTTC.

This clone was seen once. V usage is TRBV20-1 and J usage is TRBJ1-5; D is ambiguous. Trimming pared 3 bases from V and 11 bases from J, leaving 11 bases between. Germline CDR1 and CDR2: DFQATT and SNEGSKA (reference sequence). This CDR3 comprises 11 residues. CDR3 nucleotides: TGCAGTGCTAGGTACGAGTTGACCCAGCATTTT. Translated: CSARYELTQHF.

This clone was seen only once. The chain links TRBV4-3 to TRBJ2-1, with a tentative D call TRBD1 (5 bases). The CDR3 sequence is 15 residues long. Germline-derived CDR1 and CDR2 are LGHNA and YSLEER. V was clipped by 4 bases and J by 4 bases, with 14 bases between them. This CDR3 reads CASSPQGSPYNEQFF. In nucleotides, the CDR3 is TGCGCCAGCAGCCCCCAGGGCTCTCCGTACAATGAGCAGTTCTTC.

This clone was observed a single time. V and J are TRBV5-1 and TRBJ2-1; TRBD2 matches at 9 bases. Germline V gene lookup returns CDR1 SGHRS and CDR2 YFSETQ. V shed 0 bases and J 1 base; nucleotides not matched to a gene: 5. CDR3 length equals 17 residues. DNA for the CDR3: TGCGCCAGCAGCTTGGTGGCTAGCGGGGCTTCCTACAATGAGCAGTTCTTC. This gives the protein CASSLVASGASYNEQFF.

The V and J genes are TRBV11-2 and TRBJ2-7, with 8 bases identical to TRBD1. The J segment lost 3 bases and the V segment lost 3 bases, leaving 1 base of the junction unmatched. This CDR3 has 13 residues. Germline V gene data show CDR1 as SGHAT and CDR2 as FQNNGV. The CDR3 bases are TGTGCCAGCAGCTTCGGACAGGGCTACGAGCAGTACGTC. It translates to CASSFGQGYEQYV.